A single sample is the source of the 2 T cell receptor beta chains below, sequenced in a study of cytomegalovirus exposure and HLA in healthy donors. PCR used 60 Vbeta primers and 13 Jbeta primers. Sequencing used immunoSEQ multiplex PCR; TCRdb keeps in-frame clones, though not all of them. The data contain around 91,000 clones, about two thirds of them singletons. What was sequenced was PBMCs. Receptors originate from a human donor in good health.

V usage is TRBV9 and J usage is TRBJ2-1; 12 bases agree with TRBD2. Per the germline V gene, CDR1 is SGDLS and CDR2 is YYNGEE. V was clipped by 4 bases and J by 4 bases; unmatched bases: 3. The CDR3 is 15 amino acids. The CDR3 region has the DNA TGTGCCAGCAGCCCCGGGACTAGCGGGTACAATGAGCAGTTCTTC. It translates to CASSPGTSGYNEQFF.

This clone has a handful of counts. The rearrangement uses TRBV6-1 and TRBJ1-6; 9 nucleotides align to TRBD1. Germline V gives CDR1 MNHNS, CDR2 SASEGT. After removal of 5 bases from V and 6 bases from J, the junction contained 2 bases not matched to a gene. The CDR3 is 14 amino acids. CDR3 protein: CASSPGQGNSPLHF. CDR3 coding DNA: TGTGCCAGCAGTCCGGGACAGGGTAATTCACCCCTCCACTTT.